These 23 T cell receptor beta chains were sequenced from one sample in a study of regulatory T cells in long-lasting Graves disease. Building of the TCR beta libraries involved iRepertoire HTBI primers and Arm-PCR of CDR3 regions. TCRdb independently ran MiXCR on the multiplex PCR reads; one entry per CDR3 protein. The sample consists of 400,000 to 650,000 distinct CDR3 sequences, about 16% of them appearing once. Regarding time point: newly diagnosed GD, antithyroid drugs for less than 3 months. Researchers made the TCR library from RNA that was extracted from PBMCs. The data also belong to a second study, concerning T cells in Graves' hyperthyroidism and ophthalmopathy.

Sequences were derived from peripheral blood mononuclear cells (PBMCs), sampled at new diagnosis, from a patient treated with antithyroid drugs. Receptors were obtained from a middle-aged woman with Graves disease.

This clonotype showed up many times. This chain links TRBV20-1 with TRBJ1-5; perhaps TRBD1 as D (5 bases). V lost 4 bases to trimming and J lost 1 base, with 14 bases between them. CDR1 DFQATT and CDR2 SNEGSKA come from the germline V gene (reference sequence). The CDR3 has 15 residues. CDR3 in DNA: TGCAGTGCTAAGGCGGGGGAAGGGAGCAATCAGCCCCAGCATTTT. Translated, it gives CSAKAGEGSNQPQHF.

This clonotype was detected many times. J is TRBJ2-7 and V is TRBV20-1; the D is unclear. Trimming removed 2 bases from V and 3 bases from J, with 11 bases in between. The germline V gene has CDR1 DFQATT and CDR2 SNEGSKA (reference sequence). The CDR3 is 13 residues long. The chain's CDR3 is CSARLSLDYEQYF. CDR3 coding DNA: TGCAGTGCTAGACTCTCCCTAGACTACGAGCAGTACTTC.

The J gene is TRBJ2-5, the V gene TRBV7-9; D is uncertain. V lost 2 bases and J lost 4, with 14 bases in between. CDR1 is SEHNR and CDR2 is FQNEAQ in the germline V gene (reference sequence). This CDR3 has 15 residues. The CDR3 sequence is CASSLSLGSGETQYF. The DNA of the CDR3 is TGTGCCAGCAGCTTAAGTCTGGGAAGTGGAGAGACCCAGTACTTC.

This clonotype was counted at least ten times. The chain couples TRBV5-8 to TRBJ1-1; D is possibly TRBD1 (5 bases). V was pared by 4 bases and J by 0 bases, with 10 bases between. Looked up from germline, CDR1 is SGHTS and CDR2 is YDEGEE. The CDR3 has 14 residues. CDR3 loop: CASSRPTVNTEAFF. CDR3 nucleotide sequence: TGTGCCAGCAGCCGCCCGACAGTGAACACTGAAGCTTTCTTT.

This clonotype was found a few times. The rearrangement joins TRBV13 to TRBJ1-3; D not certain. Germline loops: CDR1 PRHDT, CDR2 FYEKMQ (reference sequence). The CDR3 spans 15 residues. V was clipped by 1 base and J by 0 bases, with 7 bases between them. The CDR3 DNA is TGTGCCAGCAGCTTAGAGCCCAGCTCTGGAAACACCATATATTTT. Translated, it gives CASSLEPSSGNTIYF. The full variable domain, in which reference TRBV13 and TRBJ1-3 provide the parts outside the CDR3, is AAGVIQSPRHLIKEKRETATLKCYPIPRHDTVYWYQQGPGQDPQFLISFYEKMQSDKGSIPDRFSAQQFSDYHSELNMSSLELGDSALYFCASSLEPSSGNTIYFGEGSWLTVV.

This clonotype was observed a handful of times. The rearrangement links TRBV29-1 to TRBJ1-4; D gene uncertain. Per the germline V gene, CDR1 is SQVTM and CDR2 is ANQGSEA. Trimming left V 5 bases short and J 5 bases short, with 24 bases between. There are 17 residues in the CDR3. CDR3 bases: TGCAGCGTTTACGATCCCGACGGCCCTCAGCTAAATGAAAAACTGTTTTTT. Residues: CSVYDPDGPQLNEKLFF.

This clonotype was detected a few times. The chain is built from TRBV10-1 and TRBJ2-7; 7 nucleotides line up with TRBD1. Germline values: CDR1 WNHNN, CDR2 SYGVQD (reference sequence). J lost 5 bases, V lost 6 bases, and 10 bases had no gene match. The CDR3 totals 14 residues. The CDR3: CASSRRQGVDEQYF. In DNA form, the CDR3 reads TGCGCCAGCAGCCGTCGACAGGGTGTGGACGAGCAGTACTTC.

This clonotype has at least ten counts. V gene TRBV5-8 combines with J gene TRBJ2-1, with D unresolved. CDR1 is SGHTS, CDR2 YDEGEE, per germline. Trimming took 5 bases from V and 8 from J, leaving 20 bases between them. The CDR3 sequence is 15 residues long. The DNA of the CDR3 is TGTGCCAGCAGTTGGGCCAATTCTTTTACAGATGAGCAGTTCTTC. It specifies CASSWANSFTDEQFF.

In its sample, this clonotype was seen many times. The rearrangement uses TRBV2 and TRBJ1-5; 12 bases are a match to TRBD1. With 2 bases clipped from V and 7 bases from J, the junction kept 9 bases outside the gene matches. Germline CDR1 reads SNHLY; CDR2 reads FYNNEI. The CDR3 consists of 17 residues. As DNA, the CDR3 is TGTGCCAGCAGTGAAACCGGGACAGGGGGCGGGAAGCAGCCCCAGCATTTT. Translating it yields CASSETGTGGGKQPQHF. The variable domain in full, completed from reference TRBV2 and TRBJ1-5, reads EPEVTQTPSHQVTQMGQEVILRCVPISNHLYFYWYRQILGQKVEFLVSFYNNEISEKSEIFDDQFSVERPDGSNFTLKIRSTKLEDSAMYFCASSETGTGGGKQPQHFGDGTRLSIL.

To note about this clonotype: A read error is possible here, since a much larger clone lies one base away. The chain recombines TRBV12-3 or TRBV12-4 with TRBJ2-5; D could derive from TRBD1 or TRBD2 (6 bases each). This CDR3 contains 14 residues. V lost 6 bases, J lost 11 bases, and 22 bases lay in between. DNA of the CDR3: TGTGCCAGCAGGACCCAAGGGGGGCGCTTGGAGCAGTACTTC. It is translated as CASRTQGGRLEQYF.

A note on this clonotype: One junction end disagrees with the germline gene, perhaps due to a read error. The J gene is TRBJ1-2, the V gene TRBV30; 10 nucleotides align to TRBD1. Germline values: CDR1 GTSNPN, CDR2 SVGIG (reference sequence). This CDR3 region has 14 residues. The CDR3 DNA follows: TGTGCCTGGAGAGCGGGACAGGGGAACTATGGCCACACCTTC. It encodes CAWRAGQGNYGHTF.

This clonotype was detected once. The CDR3 coding sequence is TGTGCCAGCAGCCAAGGGGGGGCGAATGAGCAGTTCTTC. This sequence encodes CASSQGGANEQFF. This sequence joins TRBV25-1 and TRBJ2-1; possibly TRBD2 for D (7 bases). CDR1 is MGHDK and CDR2 is SYGVNS in the germline V gene. The CDR3 is 13 residues long. Trimming stripped 6 bases from V and 7 bases from J, with 13 bases between.

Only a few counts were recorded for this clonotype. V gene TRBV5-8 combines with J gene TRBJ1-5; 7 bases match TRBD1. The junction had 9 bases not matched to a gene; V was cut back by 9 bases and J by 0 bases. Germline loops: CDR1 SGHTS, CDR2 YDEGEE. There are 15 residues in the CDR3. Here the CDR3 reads CATPGTVNSNQPQHF. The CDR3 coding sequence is TGTGCCACCCCCGGGACAGTCAATAGCAATCAGCCCCAGCATTTT.

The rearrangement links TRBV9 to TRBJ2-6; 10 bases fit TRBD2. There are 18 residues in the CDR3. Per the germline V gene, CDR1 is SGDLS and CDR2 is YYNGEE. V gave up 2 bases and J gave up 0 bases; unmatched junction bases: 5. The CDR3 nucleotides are TGTGCCAGCAGCGTGGGGAGCGGGGGGGCCTCTGGGGCCAACGTCCTGACTTTC. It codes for CASSVGSGGASGANVLTF. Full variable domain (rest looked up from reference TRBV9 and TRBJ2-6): DSGVTQTPKHLITATGQRVTLRCSPRSGDLSVYWYQQSLDQGLQFLIQYYNGEERAKGNILERFSAQQFPDLHSELNLSSLELGDSALYFCASSVGSGGASGANVLTFGAGSRLTVL.

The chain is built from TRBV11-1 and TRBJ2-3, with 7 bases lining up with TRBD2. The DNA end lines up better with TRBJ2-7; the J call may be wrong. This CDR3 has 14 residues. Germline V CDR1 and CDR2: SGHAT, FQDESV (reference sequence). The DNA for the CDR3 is TGTGCCAGCAGCGAAGCGGGAAGATCCTACGAGCAGTACTTC. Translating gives CASSEAGRSYEQYF.

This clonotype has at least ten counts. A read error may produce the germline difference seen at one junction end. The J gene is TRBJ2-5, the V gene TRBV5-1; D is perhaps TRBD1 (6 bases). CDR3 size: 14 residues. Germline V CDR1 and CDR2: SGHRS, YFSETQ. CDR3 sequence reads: CASSFGQPQETQYF. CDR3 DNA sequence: TGTGCCAGCAGCTTCGGACAGCCACAAGAGACCCAGTACTTC.

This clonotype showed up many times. The CDR3 spells CASSPDRQGSAFF. Here the CDR3 DNA reads TGTGCCAGCAGCCCGGACAGGCAGGGTTCGGCTTTCTTT. The chain uses TRBV3-1 and TRBJ1-1; 7 bases map to TRBD1. Per the germline V gene, CDR1 is LGHDT and CDR2 is YNNKEL (reference sequence). The junction had 10 bases not matched to a gene; V was cut back by 4 bases and J by 11 bases. This CDR3 spans 13 amino acids.

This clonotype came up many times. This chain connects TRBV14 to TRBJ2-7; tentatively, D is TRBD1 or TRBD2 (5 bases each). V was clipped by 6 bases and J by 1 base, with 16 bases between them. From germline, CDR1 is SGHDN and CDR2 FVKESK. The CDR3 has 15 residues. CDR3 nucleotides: TGTGCCAGCAGTCAATTGGGACGGGGATCCTACGAGCAGTACTTC. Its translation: CASSQLGRGSYEQYF.

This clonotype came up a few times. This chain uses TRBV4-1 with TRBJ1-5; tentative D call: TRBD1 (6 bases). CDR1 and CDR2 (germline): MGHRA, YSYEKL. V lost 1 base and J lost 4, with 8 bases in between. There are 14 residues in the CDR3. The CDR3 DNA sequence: TGCGCCAGCAGCCAAGCTACAGGGAATCAGCCCCAGCATTTT. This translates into CASSQATGNQPQHF.

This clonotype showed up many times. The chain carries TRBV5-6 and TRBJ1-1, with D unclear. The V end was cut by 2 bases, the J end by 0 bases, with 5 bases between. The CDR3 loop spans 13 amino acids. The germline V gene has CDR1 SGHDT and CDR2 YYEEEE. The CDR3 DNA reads TGTGCCAGCAGCTTCCAGTTGAACACTGAAGCTTTCTTT. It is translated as CASSFQLNTEAFF.

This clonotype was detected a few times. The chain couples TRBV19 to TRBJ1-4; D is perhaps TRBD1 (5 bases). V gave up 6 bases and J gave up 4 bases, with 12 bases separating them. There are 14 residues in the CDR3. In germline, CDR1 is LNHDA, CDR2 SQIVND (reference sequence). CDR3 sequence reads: CASRRRGGNEKLFF. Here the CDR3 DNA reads TGTGCCAGTAGAAGGCGGGGGGGTAATGAAAAACTGTTTTTT.

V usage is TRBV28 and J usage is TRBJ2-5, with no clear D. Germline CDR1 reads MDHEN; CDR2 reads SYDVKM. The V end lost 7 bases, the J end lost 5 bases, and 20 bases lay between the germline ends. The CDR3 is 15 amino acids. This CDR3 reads CASTSTGVPEETQYF. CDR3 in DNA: TGTGCCAGCACCTCGACTGGGGTACCCGAGGAGACCCAGTACTTC.

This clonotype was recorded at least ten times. The DNA of the CDR3 is TGTGCCAGCAGCCCCGGTGGAAGGTCCTACGAGCAGTACTTC. Amino acids: CASSPGGRSYEQYF. This sequence joins TRBV9 and TRBJ2-7; D is undetermined. The length of the CDR3 is 14 residues. CDR1 is SGDLS, CDR2 YYNGEE, per germline. V lost 4 bases and J 1 base, leaving 12 bases between the germline ends.